This note documents a single T cell receptor (beta chain) sequence. What it recognizes is unknown. The sample originates from a study of identifying expanded T cells in peripheral blood. Study results and caveats: Technical replicates showed 0.9 to 1.5 changed clones; approximately 2 weeks 15 to 20; four weeks 19. Two-week clone count variance significantly increased as total template count grew.

Sequencing was performed with immunoSEQ multiplex PCR; in TCRdb, only in-frame clones are kept and a portion is missing. The data show 50,000 to 65,000 clones, about 85% seen once. CDR3 length equals 16 residues. Per the germline V gene, CDR1 is MNHNS and CDR2 is SASEGT. Trimming cost V 4 bases and J 0 bases; bases outside gene matches: 5. Healthy donors had no documented immune events, such as infections, while sampled. This clonotype was obtained from a person aged 18-70 years in good health. V usage is TRBV6-1 and J usage is TRBJ2-3; 9 nucleotides line up with TRBD2. The sample consisted of blood. CDR3 region: CASSGPSGTSTDTQYF. CDR3 DNA: TGTGCCAGCAGTGGGCCTAGCGGGACTAGCACAGATACGCAGTATTTT.